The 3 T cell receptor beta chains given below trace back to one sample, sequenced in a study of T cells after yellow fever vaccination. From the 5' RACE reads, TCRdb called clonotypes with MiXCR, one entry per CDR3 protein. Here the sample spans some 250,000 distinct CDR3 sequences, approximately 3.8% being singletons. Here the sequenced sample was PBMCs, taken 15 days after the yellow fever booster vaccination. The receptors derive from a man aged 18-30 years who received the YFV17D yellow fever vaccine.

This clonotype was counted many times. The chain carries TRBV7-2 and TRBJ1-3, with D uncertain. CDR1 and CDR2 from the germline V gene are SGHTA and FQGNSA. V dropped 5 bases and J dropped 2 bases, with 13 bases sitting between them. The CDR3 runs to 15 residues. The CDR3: CASSPQTGTGNTIYF. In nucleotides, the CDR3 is TGTGCCAGCAGCCCACAAACGGGTACTGGAAACACCATATATTTT.

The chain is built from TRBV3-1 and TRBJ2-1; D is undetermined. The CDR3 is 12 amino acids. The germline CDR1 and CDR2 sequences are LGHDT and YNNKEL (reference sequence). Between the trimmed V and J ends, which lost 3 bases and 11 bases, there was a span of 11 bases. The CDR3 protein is CASSQRSTKQFF. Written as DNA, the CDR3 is TGTGCCAGCAGCCAGCGATCCACCAAGCAGTTCTTC.

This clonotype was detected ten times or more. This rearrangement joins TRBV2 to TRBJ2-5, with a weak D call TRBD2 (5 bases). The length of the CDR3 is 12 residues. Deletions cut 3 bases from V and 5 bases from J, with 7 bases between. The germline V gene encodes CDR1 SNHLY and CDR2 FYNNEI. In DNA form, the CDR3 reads TGTGCCAGCAGTGAGGGAGCGGAGACCCAGTACTTC. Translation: CASSEGAETQYF.